The source of this T cell receptor (beta chain) is a study of cytomegalovirus exposure and HLA in healthy donors. The PCR employed 60 Vbeta primers together with 13 Jbeta primers. Profiling relied on immunoSEQ multiplex PCR, and the TCRdb table lists in-frame clones only, not all of them. The table shows roughly 180,000 clones, with 82% occurring only once. Whereas donors were nominally healthy upon sampling, unrecorded immune exposures were probable. Worth noting for this clone: Its antigen is still unknown.

V gave up 1 base and J gave up 10 bases, with 14 bases separating them. This CDR3 has 14 residues. From germline, CDR1 is LGHNA and CDR2 YNFKEQ. Study results and caveats: In a later analysis, TCR association rates varied by HLA locus: DRB1 most, HLA-C fewest. In an earlier analysis, productive rearrangement rates for most beta V segments clustered near 87% or 30%.

The receptor was isolated from a man aged 40-55 years in good health and CMV-seronegative. The chain combines TRBV4-2 with TRBJ2-1, with TRBD2 as a possible D gene (6 bases). The sequenced material came from PBMCs. The DNA of the CDR3 is TGTGCCAGCAGCCAAGTCAGAGTCGCGGGAGAGCAGTTCTTC. Translating gives CASSQVRVAGEQFF.